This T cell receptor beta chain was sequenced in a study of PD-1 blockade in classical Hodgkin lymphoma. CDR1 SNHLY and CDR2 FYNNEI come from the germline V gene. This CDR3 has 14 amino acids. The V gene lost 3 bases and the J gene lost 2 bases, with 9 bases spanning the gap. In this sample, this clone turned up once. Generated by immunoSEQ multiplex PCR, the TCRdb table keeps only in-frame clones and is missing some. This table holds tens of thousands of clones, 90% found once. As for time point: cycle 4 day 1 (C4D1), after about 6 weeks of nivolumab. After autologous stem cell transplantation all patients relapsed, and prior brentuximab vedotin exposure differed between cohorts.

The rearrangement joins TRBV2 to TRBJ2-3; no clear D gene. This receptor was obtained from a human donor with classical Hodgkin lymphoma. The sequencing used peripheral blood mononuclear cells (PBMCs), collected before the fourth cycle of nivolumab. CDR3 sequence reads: CASSDLSPTDTQYF. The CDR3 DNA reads TGTGCCAGCAGTGATCTGAGTCCCACAGATACGCAGTATTTT.